The source of this T cell receptor (beta chain) is a study of T cells after posttransplantation cyclophosphamide. Overall study findings and caveats: Tissue-infiltrating T cells from skin or gut overlapped little with blood T cells. Later blood repertoires were often dominated by clones from the donor CD8+ memory compartment.

This clone was detected many times. No antigen is known for it. Libraries were prepared by immunoSEQ multiplex PCR; TCRdb keeps only in-frame clonotypes and omits some of them. This sample shows about 30,000 clones and no singletons; approximately 2.8% rests with the ten largest. Between the trimmed V and J ends, which lost 3 bases and 9 bases, there was a span of 14 bases. Germline V lookup: CDR1 MNHEY, CDR2 SVGEGT. The CDR3 is 13 amino acids. This sequence was found in a woman aged 55 to 70 in good health, CMV-negative, and a related stem cell transplant donor. Material: PBMCs. The chain employs TRBV6-2 or TRBV6-3 and TRBJ2-5; unclear D gene. CDR3 sequence: CASSYGAATSQYF. The DNA of the CDR3 is TGTGCCAGCAGTTATGGCGCGGCGACTTCCCAGTACTTC.